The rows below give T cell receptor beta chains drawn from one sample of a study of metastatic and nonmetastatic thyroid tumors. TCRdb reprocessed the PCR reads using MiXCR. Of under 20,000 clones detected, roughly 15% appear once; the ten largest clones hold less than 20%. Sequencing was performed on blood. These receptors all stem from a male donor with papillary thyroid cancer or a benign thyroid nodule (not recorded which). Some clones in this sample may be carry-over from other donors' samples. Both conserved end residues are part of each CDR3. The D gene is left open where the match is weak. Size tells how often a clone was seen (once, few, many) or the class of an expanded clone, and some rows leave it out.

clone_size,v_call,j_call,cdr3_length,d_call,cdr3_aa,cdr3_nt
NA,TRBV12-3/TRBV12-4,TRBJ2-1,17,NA,CASSFLKPGGIYNEQFF,TGTGCCAGCAGTTTCCTCAAACCTGGCGGGATCTACAATGAGCAGTTCTTC
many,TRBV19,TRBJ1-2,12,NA,CASFTTVYGYTF,TGTGCCAGTTTTACGACAGTCTATGGCTACACCTTC
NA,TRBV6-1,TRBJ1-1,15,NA,CASSPSGQHHTEAFF,TGTGCCAGCAGCCCCTCCGGGCAGCACCACACTGAAGCTTTCTTT
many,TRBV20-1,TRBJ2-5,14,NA,CSARDGRGKETQYF,TGCAGTGCTAGAGACGGCAGGGGTAAAGAGACCCAGTACTTC
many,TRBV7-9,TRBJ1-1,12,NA,CASNTQNTEAFF,TGTGCCAGCAACACCCAAAACACTGAAGCTTTCTTT
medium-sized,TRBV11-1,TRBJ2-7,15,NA,CASSSGNTGQYEQYF,TGTGCCAGCAGCTCCGGGAATACGGGACAATACGAGCAGTACTTC
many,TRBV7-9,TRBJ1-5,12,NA,CASSRMSGPQHF,TGTGCCAGCAGCCGAATGAGTGGACCCCAGCATTTT
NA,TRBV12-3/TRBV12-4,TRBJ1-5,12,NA,CASSSGTRPQHF,TGTGCCAGCAGTTCCGGGACACGGCCCCAGCATTTT
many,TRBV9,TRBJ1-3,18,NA,CASSPQGLLSLSGNTIYF,TGTGCCAGCAGCCCTCAGGGGCTCCTCTCTCTCTCTGGAAACACCATATATTTT
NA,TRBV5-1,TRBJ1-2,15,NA,CASSLVVDRLYGYTF,TGCGCCAGCAGCCTGGTCGTCGACAGGCTTTATGGCTACACCTTC
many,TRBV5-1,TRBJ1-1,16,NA,CASSLGGTQPNTEAFF,TGCGCCAGCAGCTTGGGGGGTACACAACCAAACACTGAAGCTTTCTTT
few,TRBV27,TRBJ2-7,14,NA,CASSLPLQGLQQYF,TGTGCCAGCAGTCTTCCGTTACAGGGTCTTCAGCAGTACTTC
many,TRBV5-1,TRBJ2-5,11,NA,CASSGGETQYF,TGCGCCAGCAGCGGGGGGGAGACCCAGTACTTC
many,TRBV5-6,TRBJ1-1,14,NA,CASGVDTLNTEAFF,TGTGCCAGCGGCGTGGACACACTGAACACTGAAGCTTTCTTT
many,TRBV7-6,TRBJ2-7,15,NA,CASSLAGDASYEQYF,TGTGCCAGCAGCTTAGCGGGTGATGCATCCTACGAGCAGTACTTC
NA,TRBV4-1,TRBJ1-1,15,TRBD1,CASSLNRGENTEAFF,TGCGCCAGCAGCCTGAACAGGGGTGAGAACACTGAAGCTTTCTTT
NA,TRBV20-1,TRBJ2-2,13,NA,CSARVLSSGELFF,TGCAGTGCTAGAGTTCTAAGCTCCGGGGAGCTGTTTTTT
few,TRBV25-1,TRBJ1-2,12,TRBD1,CASMTGSYGYTF,TGTGCCAGCATGACAGGGAGCTATGGCTACACCTTC
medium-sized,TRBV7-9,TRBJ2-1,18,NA,CASSRVATGKSSYNEQFF,TGTGCCAGCAGCCGCGTGGCGACAGGAAAGAGCTCCTACAATGAGCAGTTCTTC
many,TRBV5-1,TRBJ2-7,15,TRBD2,CASSAGASGSYEQYF,TGCGCCAGCAGCGCGGGGGCTAGCGGGAGTTACGAGCAGTACTTC
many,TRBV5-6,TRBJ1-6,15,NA,CASSLAPWSDSPLHF,TGTGCCAGCAGCTTAGCTCCCTGGTCGGATTCACCCCTCCACTTT
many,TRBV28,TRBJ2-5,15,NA,CASNQPGLEQETQYF,TGTGCCAGCAACCAGCCCGGGCTGGAGCAAGAGACCCAGTACTTC
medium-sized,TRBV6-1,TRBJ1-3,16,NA,CASIHHSGSLRNTIYF,TGTGCCAGCATTCACCACTCCGGGAGCCTGAGGAACACCATATATTTT
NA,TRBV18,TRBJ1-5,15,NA,CASSPTSARNQPQHF,TGTGCCAGCTCACCAACGTCTGCAAGGAATCAGCCCCAGCATTTT
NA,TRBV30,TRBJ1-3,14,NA,CAWIFHSSGNTIYF,TGTGCCTGGATTTTCCACAGCTCTGGAAACACCATATATTTT
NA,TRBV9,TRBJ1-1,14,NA,CASSVLGGVTEAFF,TGTGCCAGCAGCGTATTGGGAGGGGTTACTGAAGCTTTCTTT